This T cell receptor (beta chain) originates from a study of cytomegalovirus exposure and HLA in healthy donors. Study results and caveats: Researchers counted some 150 TCR beta chains as cytomegalovirus-associated.

The V segment lost 4 bases and the J segment 9 bases; nucleotides outside the gene matches: 21. The CDR3 covers 18 residues. Germline lookup yields CDR1 LNHDA and CDR2 SQIVND (reference sequence). The protocol was immunoSEQ multiplex PCR, while the TCRdb copy is restricted to in-frame clones and leaves out a portion. The repertoire holds some 200,000 clones, with 90% to 95% as singletons. On this clone: Its antigen remains unidentified.

The donors were members of the 120-subject validation cohort (separate from the roughly 680-subject first cohort). This TCR derives from a woman aged 18 to 35 in good health and CMV-seronegative. Material: PBMCs. This chain connects TRBV19 to TRBJ2-3; the match to TRBD2 covers 8 bases. In DNA form, the CDR3 reads TGTGCCAGTAGTACCCCCCCGGGGGTAGCGGGACCTCATCGGACGCAGTATTTT. This sequence encodes CASSTPPGVAGPHRTQYF.